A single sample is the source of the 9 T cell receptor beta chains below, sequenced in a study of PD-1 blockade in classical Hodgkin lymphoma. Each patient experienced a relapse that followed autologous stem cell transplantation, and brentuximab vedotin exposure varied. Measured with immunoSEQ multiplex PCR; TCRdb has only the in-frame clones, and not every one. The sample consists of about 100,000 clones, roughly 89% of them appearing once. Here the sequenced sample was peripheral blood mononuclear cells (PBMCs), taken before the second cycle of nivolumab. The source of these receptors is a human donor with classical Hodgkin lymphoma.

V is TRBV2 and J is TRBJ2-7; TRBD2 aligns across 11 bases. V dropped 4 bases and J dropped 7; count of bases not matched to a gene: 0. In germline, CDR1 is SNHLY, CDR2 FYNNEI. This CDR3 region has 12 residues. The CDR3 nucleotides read TGTGCCAGCAGTGGGACTAGCGGGGAGCAGTACTTC. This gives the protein CASSGTSGEQYF.

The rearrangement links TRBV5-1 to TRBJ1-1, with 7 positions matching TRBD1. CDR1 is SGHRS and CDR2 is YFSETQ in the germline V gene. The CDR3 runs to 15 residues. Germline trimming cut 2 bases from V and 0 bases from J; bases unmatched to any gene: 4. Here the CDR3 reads CASSLAQGMNTEAFF. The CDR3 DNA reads TGCGCCAGCAGCTTAGCACAGGGGATGAACACTGAAGCTTTCTTT.

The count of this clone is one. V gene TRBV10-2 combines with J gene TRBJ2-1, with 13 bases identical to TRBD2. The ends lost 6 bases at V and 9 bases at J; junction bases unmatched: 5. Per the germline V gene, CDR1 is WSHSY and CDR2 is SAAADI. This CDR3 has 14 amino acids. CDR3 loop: CASRLAGGRVEQFF. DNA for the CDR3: TGCGCCAGCAGACTAGCGGGGGGGCGGGTTGAGCAGTTCTTC.

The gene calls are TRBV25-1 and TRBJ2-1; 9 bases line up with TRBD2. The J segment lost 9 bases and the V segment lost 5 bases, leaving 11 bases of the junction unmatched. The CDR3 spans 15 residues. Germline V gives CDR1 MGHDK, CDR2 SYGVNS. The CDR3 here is CASSPLGSGGFEQFF. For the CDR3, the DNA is TGTGCCAGCAGTCCCCTGGGTAGCGGGGGCTTTGAGCAGTTCTTC.

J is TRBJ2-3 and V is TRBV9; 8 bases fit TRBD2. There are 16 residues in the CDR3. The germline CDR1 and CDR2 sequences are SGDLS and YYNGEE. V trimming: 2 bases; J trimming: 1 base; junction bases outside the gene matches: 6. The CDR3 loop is CASSVSSRGGTDTQYF. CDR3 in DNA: TGTGCCAGCAGCGTCTCTTCGCGGGGGGGCACAGATACGCAGTATTTT. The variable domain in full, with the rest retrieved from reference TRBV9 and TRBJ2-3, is DSGVTQTPKHLITATGQRVTLRCSPRSGDLSVYWYQQSLDQGLQFLIQYYNGEERAKGNILERFSAQQFPDLHSELNLSSLELGDSALYFCASSVSSRGGTDTQYFGPGTRLTVL.

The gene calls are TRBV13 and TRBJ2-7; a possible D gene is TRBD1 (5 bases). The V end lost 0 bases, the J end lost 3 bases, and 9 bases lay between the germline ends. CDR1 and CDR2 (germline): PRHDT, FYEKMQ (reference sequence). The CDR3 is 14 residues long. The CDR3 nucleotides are TGTGCCAGCAGCTTAGGCGGACAACGCTACGAGCAGTACTTC. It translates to CASSLGGQRYEQYF.

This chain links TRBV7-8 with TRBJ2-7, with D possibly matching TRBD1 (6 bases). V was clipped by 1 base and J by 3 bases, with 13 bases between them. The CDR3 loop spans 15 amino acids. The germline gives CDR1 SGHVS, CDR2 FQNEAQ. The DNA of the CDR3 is TGTGCCAGCAGCTTAGTAAGGACAGCAAACTACGAGCAGTACTTC. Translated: CASSLVRTANYEQYF.

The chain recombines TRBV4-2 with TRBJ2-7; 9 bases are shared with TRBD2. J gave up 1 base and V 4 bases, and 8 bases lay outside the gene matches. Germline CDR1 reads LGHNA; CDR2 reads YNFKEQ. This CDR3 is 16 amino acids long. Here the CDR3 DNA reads TGTGCCAGCAGCCGATATGCTAGCGGGGAATCCTACGAGCAGTACTTC. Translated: CASSRYASGESYEQYF.

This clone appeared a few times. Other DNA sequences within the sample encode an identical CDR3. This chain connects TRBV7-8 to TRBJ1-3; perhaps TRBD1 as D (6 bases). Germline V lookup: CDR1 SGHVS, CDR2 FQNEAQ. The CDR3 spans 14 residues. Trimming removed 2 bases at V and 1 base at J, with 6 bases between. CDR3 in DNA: TGTGCCAGCAGCTTAAGGGGGTCTGGAAACACCATATATTTT. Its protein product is CASSLRGSGNTIYF.